The T cell receptor (beta chain) under discussion was sequenced for a study of OX40 agonist ivuxolimab in advanced cancers. The assay was immunoSEQ multiplex PCR, and TCRdb's table has in-frame clones only and misses some. The data show 55,000 to 75,000 clones, approximately 91% seen once. Between the trimmed V and J ends, which lost 0 bases and 6 bases, there was a span of 7 bases. The CDR3 sequence is 13 residues long. Germline CDR1 and CDR2: SGDLS and YYNGEE. The TCR originated in an adult with an advanced solid tumor such as melanoma, head and neck, liver or kidney cancer. The chain recombines TRBV9 with TRBJ2-1; a possible D gene is TRBD2 (6 bases). The sequenced sample was CD4+ or CD8+ T cells sorted from blood, obtained in a trial of the OX40 agonist ivuxolimab. CDR3 region: CASSVVTSNEQFF. The CDR3 DNA is TGTGCCAGCAGCGTAGTGACTAGCAATGAGCAGTTCTTC. The full variable domain, with the rest looked up from reference TRBV9 and TRBJ2-1, is DSGVTQTPKHLITATGQRVTLRCSPRSGDLSVYWYQQSLDQGLQFLIQYYNGEERAKGNILERFSAQQFPDLHSELNLSSLELGDSALYFCASSVVTSNEQFFGPGTRLTVL.